What follows are 7 T cell receptor beta chains derived from one specimen sequenced in a study of naive and memory T cell subsets. Study-wide points: Possibly reflecting memory cells re-expressing CD45RA, a few larger clonotypes occurred in naive repertoires, especially CD8.

These TCRs are of unknown antigen specificity. An equimolar mix of two oligonucleotides served as the beta constant-region primer for TRBC1 and TRBC2. Ligated cDNA was amplified by four rounds of PCR with nested alpha and beta constant-region primers and SP2. TCRdb reprocessed the UMI-ligation and nested PCR reads with MiXCR, giving one entry per CDR3 protein. Of around 140,000 distinct CDR3 sequences in the sample, approximately 18% are singletons; the top ten hold about 0.57%. Source material: naive CD8+ T cells from blood. These receptors were taken from a human donor in good health.

This clonotype was counted a few times. The V and J genes are TRBV7-2 and TRBJ2-7; TRBD2 matches at 8 bases. Germline V gene data show CDR1 as SGHTA and CDR2 as FQGNSA. After removal of 11 bases from V and 0 bases from J, the junction contained 9 bases not matched to a gene. The CDR3 is made up of 14 amino acids. Here the CDR3 DNA reads TGTGCCTCCGGAAGCGGGAGTACCTCCTACGAGCAGTACTTC. This encodes CASGSGSTSYEQYF.

The rearrangement links TRBV3-1 to TRBJ2-3; D call uncertain. V gave up 0 bases and J gave up 2 bases, with 9 bases separating them. The CDR3 has 15 amino acids. Germline V gives CDR1 LGHDT, CDR2 YNNKEL (reference sequence). This chain's CDR3 is CASSQDPGNTDTQYF. Written as DNA, the CDR3 is TGTGCCAGCAGCCAAGACCCGGGTAACACAGATACGCAGTATTTT.

This chain joins TRBV27 and TRBJ1-2; 7 nucleotides align to TRBD1. Trimming at V came to 5 bases and at J to 5 bases, leaving 5 bases not matched to a gene. Germline assignment: CDR1 MNHEY and CDR2 SMNVEV (reference sequence). The CDR3 runs 13 residues. The CDR3 loop is CASSVGTAYGYTF. As DNA, the CDR3 is TGTGCCAGCAGTGTCGGGACAGCTTATGGCTACACCTTC.

This clonotype was counted between two and nine times. This sequence joins TRBV12-3 or TRBV12-4 and TRBJ2-3; TRBD2 agrees at 11 bases. The CDR3 extends over 16 amino acids. V shed 5 bases, J shed 9 bases, and the junction held 13 bases outside the gene matches. CDR3 nucleotide sequence: TGTGCCAGCAGTGACCTCCAGCTAGCGGGAGGTGGCACGCAGTATTTT. This encodes CASSDLQLAGGGTQYF.

V usage is TRBV5-1 and J usage is TRBJ1-4; 7 nucleotides line up with TRBD1. CDR3 length: 15 amino acids. V lost 5 bases and J lost 4; bases outside the gene matches: 8. The germline V gene encodes CDR1 SGHRS and CDR2 YFSETQ. The CDR3 nucleotides are TGCGCCAGCAGAGGGGACAGACTATTTAATGAAAAACTGTTTTTT. Translation gives CASRGDRLFNEKLFF. Full variable domain (outside the CDR3, taken from reference TRBV5-1 and TRBJ1-4): KAGVTQTPRYLIKTRGQQVTLSCSPISGHRSVSWYQQTPGQGLQFLFEYFSETQRNKGNFPGRFSGRQFSNSRSEMNVSTLELGDSALYLCASRGDRLFNEKLFFGSGTQLSVL.

V gene TRBV4-1 combines with J gene TRBJ2-5; TRBD1 aligns across 9 bases. The length of the CDR3 is 14 residues. V shed 4 bases, J shed 4 bases, and the junction held 4 bases outside the gene matches. The germline gives CDR1 MGHRA, CDR2 YSYEKL. The CDR3 DNA reads as TGCGCCAGCAGCCGGACAGGGGCAGGAGAGACCCAGTACTTC. Its protein product is CASSRTGAGETQYF.

The CDR3 region is CSATTGPKQFF. CDR3 DNA sequence: TGCAGTGCTACCACGGGACCTAAGCAGTTCTTC. The rearrangement uses TRBV20-1 and TRBJ2-1; D is perhaps TRBD1 or TRBD2 (5 bases each). The CDR3 is made up of 11 amino acids. Trimming shortened V by 4 bases and J by 11 bases, and 12 bases separated the two germline ends. Germline assignment: CDR1 DFQATT and CDR2 SNEGSKA (reference sequence).